The 2 T cell receptor beta chains listed next were all sequenced from one sample in a study of shared clonotypes between healthy human individuals. Naive CD8 cells, CD45RO-negative and positively selected for CCR7, excluded terminally differentiated effector memory CD45RA+ cells. Method: immunoSEQ multiplex PCR; TCRdb's copy keeps in-frame clones and lacks some. The profile shows some 2.1 million clones, around 93% of them singletons. The sample taken for sequencing was naive CD8+ T cells from PBMCs. These receptors originate from a man aged 18 to 30 in good health. Some clones in this sample may be carry-over from other donors' samples.

This clone was observed a few times. This chain connects TRBV6-1 to TRBJ1-1; D is unresolved. Trimming removed 3 bases at V and 0 bases at J, with 5 bases between. Germline values: CDR1 MNHNS, CDR2 SASEGT. There are 13 residues in the CDR3. The CDR3 is CASSDRMNTEAFF. The CDR3 region has the DNA TGTGCCAGCAGTGATCGGATGAACACTGAAGCTTTCTTT.

The chain recombines TRBV27 with TRBJ2-1; D remains unclear. Germline V CDR1 and CDR2: MNHEY, SMNVEV (reference sequence). Trimming removed 1 base from V and 7 bases from J, with 8 bases in between. The CDR3 is 13 amino acids. CDR3 sequence: CASSLLLTNEQFF. The DNA for the CDR3 is TGTGCCAGCAGTTTATTACTTACTAATGAGCAGTTCTTC.